The rows below give T cell receptor beta chains drawn from one sample of a study of cytomegalovirus exposure and HLA in healthy donors. Profiled with immunoSEQ multiplex PCR; TCRdb holds only in-frame clones, not every one. The sample contains some 110,000 clones, around 10% of which appear only once. Input material: PBMCs. The receptors come from a man in his forties in good health and CMV-seropositive. The CDR3 runs from the conserved cysteine through the conserved F or W. A D gene is named only where the DNA matches it firmly. Rows may omit the clone size; those that give it use once, few, many or a size class.

d_gene: TRBD1; abundance: few; j_gene: TRBJ1-5; v_gene: TRBV27; CDR3nt: TGTGCCAGCAGTTCCACAGGGGTGTGGGGTCAGCCCCAGCATTTT; CDR3aa: CASSSTGVWGQPQHF
d_gene: NA; abundance: NA; j_gene: TRBJ2-3; v_gene: TRBV5-4; CDR3nt: TGTGCCAGCAGCTCCCATACAACGGGGGTGAAGAATACGCAGTATTTT; CDR3aa: CASSSHTTGVKNTQYF
d_gene: TRBD1; abundance: NA; j_gene: TRBJ1-2; v_gene: TRBV29-1; CDR3nt: TGCAGCGTATCCGGGACAGGGGGCGCAAGCTATGGCTACACCTTC; CDR3aa: CSVSGTGGASYGYTF
d_gene: NA; abundance: NA; j_gene: TRBJ1-5; v_gene: TRBV27; CDR3nt: TGTGCCAGCAGTTTACAGGGGAGCAATCAGCCCCAGCATTTT; CDR3aa: CASSLQGSNQPQHF
d_gene: TRBD1; abundance: NA; j_gene: TRBJ1-1; v_gene: TRBV18; CDR3nt: TGTGCCAGCTCACGAAGGACAGGGGGCGACACTGAAGCTTTCTTT; CDR3aa: CASSRRTGGDTEAFF
d_gene: NA; abundance: NA; j_gene: TRBJ1-2; v_gene: TRBV18; CDR3nt: TGTGCCAGCTCACCGGGGGCTCATGGCTACACCTTC; CDR3aa: CASSPGAHGYTF
d_gene: NA; abundance: few; j_gene: TRBJ1-5; v_gene: TRBV7-2; CDR3nt: TGTGCCAGCAGCGCCGGACAGCCCAATCAGCCCCAGCATTTT; CDR3aa: CASSAGQPNQPQHF
d_gene: NA; abundance: NA; j_gene: TRBJ2-5; v_gene: TRBV14; CDR3nt: TGTGCCAGCAGCCGGCCCGGGACAAATCAAGAGACCCAGTACTTC; CDR3aa: CASSRPGTNQETQYF
d_gene: NA; abundance: NA; j_gene: TRBJ2-7; v_gene: TRBV7-9; CDR3nt: TGTGCCAGCAGCCCGGTCACGGGTCGCGAGCAGTACTTC; CDR3aa: CASSPVTGREQYF
d_gene: TRBD2; abundance: few; j_gene: TRBJ2-5; v_gene: TRBV5-6; CDR3nt: TGTGCCAGCAGCGGGGGGACTAGCGGGATAGGGTACCAAGAGACCCAGTACTTC; CDR3aa: CASSGGTSGIGYQETQYF
d_gene: TRBD1; abundance: NA; j_gene: TRBJ1-5; v_gene: TRBV9; CDR3nt: TGTGCCAGCAGCGCCGGACAGGTTAGCAATCAGCCCCAGCATTTT; CDR3aa: CASSAGQVSNQPQHF
d_gene: NA; abundance: NA; j_gene: TRBJ1-4; v_gene: TRBV29-1; CDR3nt: TGCAGCGTTGCTGTGGGCCAGAGTAATGAAAAACTGTTTTTT; CDR3aa: CSVAVGQSNEKLFF
d_gene: NA; abundance: few; j_gene: TRBJ2-7; v_gene: TRBV11-2; CDR3nt: TGTGCCAGCAGCCCCAGGTCCTACGAGCAGTACTTC; CDR3aa: CASSPRSYEQYF